This passage covers 23 T cell receptor beta chains from one sample sequenced in a study of shared clonotypes between healthy human individuals. The protocol was immunoSEQ multiplex PCR, while the TCRdb copy is restricted to in-frame clones and leaves out a portion. The data hold roughly 2.5 million clones, with just over 90% observed a single time. The sequenced sample was naive CD4+ T cells sorted from blood. Subset described: CD45RA+ positively selected. Source of these receptors: a man aged 18 to 29 in good health.

A few counts support this clone. The V gene is TRBV10-3, the J gene TRBJ2-1; D remains ambiguous. V was trimmed by 3 bases and J by 6 bases, leaving 6 bases between them. This CDR3 contains 12 residues. Germline CDR1 ENHRY, CDR2 SYGVKD. The CDR3 protein is CAISDQVNEQFF. Written as DNA, the CDR3 is TGTGCCATCAGTGATCAGGTCAATGAGCAGTTCTTC.

V is TRBV6-5 and J is TRBJ1-6; the D is unclear. The CDR3 contains 15 residues. Germline values: CDR1 MNHEY, CDR2 SVGAGI. V gave up 9 bases and J gave up 0 bases, with 12 bases separating them. The CDR3 region is CASHGEPSYNSPLHF. DNA of the CDR3: TGTGCCAGTCACGGGGAGCCCTCCTATAATTCACCCCTCCACTTT.

This chain connects TRBV27 to TRBJ2-4; possible D gene TRBD1, 6 bases. Trimming took 6 bases from V and 7 from J, leaving 16 bases between them. CDR3 size: 14 residues. CDR1 is MNHEY, CDR2 SMNVEV, per germline (reference sequence). CDR3 nucleotides: TGTGCCAGCAGCCCCCAGGGGCTTGTGAACATTCAGTACTTC. Translating it yields CASSPQGLVNIQYF.

The CDR3 here is CASSATGPNEKLFF. In nucleotides, the CDR3 is TGTGCCAGCAGCGCGACAGGTCCCAATGAAAAACTGTTTTTT. This chain joins TRBV7-8 and TRBJ1-4, with TRBD1 as a possible D gene (6 bases). Germline V gene lookup returns CDR1 SGHVS and CDR2 FQNEAQ. Trimming took 5 bases from V and 5 from J, leaving 12 bases between them. The length of the CDR3 is 14 residues.

The rearrangement uses TRBV30 and TRBJ2-5; 7 positions match TRBD2. The CDR3 is made up of 15 amino acids. CDR1 and CDR2 from the germline V gene are GTSNPN and SVGIG (reference sequence). V lost 3 bases, J lost 2 bases, and 9 bases stayed unmatched. The CDR3 sequence: CAWRFRGLQQETQYF. CDR3 bases: TGTGCCTGGAGATTTAGGGGACTACAACAAGAGACCCAGTACTTC.

The count of this clone is one. The chain has TRBV7-6 and TRBJ2-5; 7 bases align to TRBD1. V shed 8 bases, J shed 3 bases, and the junction held 9 bases outside the gene matches. Germline V CDR1 and CDR2: SGHVS, FNYEAQ. This CDR3 spans 14 amino acids. CDR3 nucleotides: TGTGCCAGCTCACTCAGACAGGGCAAAGAGACCCAGTACTTC. This codes for CASSLRQGKETQYF. Looking up the rest from reference TRBV7-6 and TRBJ2-5 gives the full variable domain: GAGVSQSPRYKVTKRGQDVALRCDPISGHVSLYWYRQALGQGPEFLTYFNYEAQQDKSGLPNDRFSAERPEGSISTLTIQRTEQRDSAMYRCASSLRQGKETQYFGPGTRLLVL.

Points on this clone: Other DNA variants within this sample encode the same CDR3. The V gene is TRBV7-9, the J gene TRBJ2-2, with D maybe TRBD1 (6 bases). The CDR3 contains 15 residues. CDR1 is SEHNR and CDR2 is FQNEAQ in the germline V gene (reference sequence). V was cut by 1 base and J by 1 base, with 7 bases left in between. The CDR3 DNA follows: TGTGCCAGCAGCTTAGTACAGGGGAACACCGGGGAGCTGTTTTTT. Its translation: CASSLVQGNTGELFF. Complete variable domain (other parts from reference TRBV7-9 and TRBJ2-2): DTGVSQNPRHKITKRGQNVTFRCDPISEHNRLYWYRQTLGQGPEFLTYFQNEAQLEKSRLLSDRFSAERPKGSFSTLEIQRTEQGDSAMYLCASSLVQGNTGELFFGEGSRLTVL.

The chain combines TRBV10-3 with TRBJ1-2; 7 bases are a match to TRBD1. The CDR3 is 14 residues long. With V trimmed by 8 bases and J by 0 bases, 6 bases remained unmatched. Germline CDR1 ENHRY, CDR2 SYGVKD. CDR3 sequence reads: CAIGFGTANYGYTF. Written as DNA, the CDR3 is TGTGCCATCGGATTTGGGACAGCTAACTATGGCTACACCTTC.

This chain uses TRBV30 with TRBJ2-2; TRBD2 might be the D (6 bases). Trimming took off 6 bases at V and 2 bases at J, with 13 bases between the two ends. This CDR3 has 14 residues. CDR1 is GTSNPN, CDR2 SVGIG, per germline (reference sequence). The CDR3 spells CACKEGINTGELFF. For the CDR3, the DNA is TGTGCCTGCAAGGAGGGGATTAACACCGGGGAGCTGTTTTTT.

Notes on this clone: Other nucleotide sequences in the sample specify the same CDR3. V is TRBV2 and J is TRBJ1-5; D perhaps matches TRBD1 (5 bases). Germline V gene sequence: CDR1 SNHLY, CDR2 FYNNEI. Trimming took off 1 base at V and 1 base at J, with 8 bases between the two ends. The CDR3 runs 15 residues. The CDR3 reads CASSEGRASNQPQHF. CDR3 sequence (DNA): TGTGCCAGCAGTGAAGGCAGGGCAAGCAATCAGCCCCAGCATTTT. Variable domain in full (rest from reference TRBV2 and TRBJ1-5): EPEVTQTPSHQVTQMGQEVILRCVPISNHLYFYWYRQILGQKVEFLVSFYNNEISEKSEIFDDQFSVERPDGSNFTLKIRSTKLEDSAMYFCASSEGRASNQPQHFGDGTRLSIL.

The chain has TRBV2 and TRBJ2-1; D call uncertain. Trimming removed 8 bases from V and 7 bases from J, with 12 bases in between. Germline V gene data show CDR1 as SNHLY and CDR2 as FYNNEI. This CDR3 has 12 amino acids. CDR3 residues: CASRPSGNEQFF. CDR3 bases: TGTGCCAGCCGTCCGTCCGGGAATGAGCAGTTCTTC.

The chain employs TRBV18 and TRBJ1-1; TRBD1 agrees at 9 bases. V was clipped by 3 bases and J by 3 bases; unmatched bases: 2. CDR3 length: 14 residues. Germline-derived CDR1 and CDR2 are KGHSH and LQKENI. CDR3 nucleotides: TGTGCCAGCTCACCCTGGGACAGGGACACTGAAGCTTTCTTT. Its translation: CASSPWDRDTEAFF.

V gene TRBV5-1 combines with J gene TRBJ1-1, with TRBD1 as a possible D gene (5 bases). V gave up 4 bases and J gave up 3 bases, with 19 bases separating them. Germline V gives CDR1 SGHRS, CDR2 YFSETQ. CDR3 size: 16 residues. CDR3 sequence (DNA): TGCGCCAGCAGCCCAGCCGGGGAGGGGCAATACACTGAAGCTTTCTTT. Protein product: CASSPAGEGQYTEAFF.

The chain combines TRBV6-6 with TRBJ2-5; D is ambiguous. The germline V gene has CDR1 MNHNY and CDR2 SVGAGI (reference sequence). Trimming took 8 bases from V and 2 from J, leaving 15 bases between them. There are 14 residues in the CDR3. CDR3 sequence reads: CASDVAGLQETQYF. CDR3 bases: TGTGCCAGCGATGTCGCTGGATTACAAGAGACCCAGTACTTC.

V gene TRBV29-1 combines with J gene TRBJ2-7; 13 bases fit TRBD2. The germline gives CDR1 SQVTM, CDR2 ANQGSEA. V shed 4 bases and J 3 bases; nucleotides not matched to a gene: 0. The length of the CDR3 is 13 residues. CDR3 bases: TGCAGCGTTGGACTAGCGGGGGGCTACGAGCAGTACTTC. Protein product: CSVGLAGGYEQYF.

The chain is built from TRBV7-3 and TRBJ2-5; 9 nucleotides match TRBD1. J gave up 2 bases and V 2 bases, and 3 bases lay outside the gene matches. This CDR3 spans 15 amino acids. CDR1 is SGHTA and CDR2 is FQGTGA in the germline V gene. The CDR3: CASSLGTGLQETQYF. CDR3 nucleotide sequence: TGTGCCAGCAGCTTAGGGACAGGGTTACAAGAGACCCAGTACTTC.

CDR3 sequence: CASGLTTGTGVPGELFF. CDR3 in DNA: TGTGCTAGTGGTTTGACTACCGGGACAGGGGTCCCCGGGGAGCTGTTTTTT. The gene calls are TRBV12-5 and TRBJ2-2, with TRBD1 matching over 10 bases. With V trimmed by 2 bases and J by 6 bases, 9 bases remained unmatched. From germline, CDR1 is LGHNT and CDR2 FRNRAP. The CDR3 runs 17 residues. Full variable domain (remainder filled in from reference TRBV12-5 and TRBJ2-2): DARVTQTPRHKVTEMGQEVTMRCQPILGHNTVFWYRQTMMQGLELLAYFRNRAPLDDSGMPKDRFSAEMPDATLATLKIQPSEPRDSAVYFCASGLTTGTGVPGELFFGEGSRLTVL.

This chain links TRBV27 with TRBJ2-1; D is tentatively TRBD1 or TRBD2 (5 bases each). V gave up 3 bases and J gave up 3 bases, with 12 bases separating them. The germline CDR1 and CDR2 sequences are MNHEY and SMNVEV (reference sequence). The CDR3 is made up of 15 amino acids. CDR3: CASSFGTNLYNEQFF. Here the CDR3 DNA reads TGTGCCAGCAGTTTTGGGACCAACCTCTACAATGAGCAGTTCTTC.

The rearrangement links TRBV9 to TRBJ2-5; TRBD2 might be the D (5 bases). V lost 0 bases and J lost 5, with 11 bases in between. Per germline, CDR1 SGDLS and CDR2 YYNGEE. The CDR3 is 14 residues long. CDR3 sequence reads: CASSVGPSWETQYF. The CDR3 region has the DNA TGTGCCAGCAGCGTAGGCCCTAGCTGGGAGACCCAGTACTTC. Looking up the rest from reference TRBV9 and TRBJ2-5 gives the full variable domain: DSGVTQTPKHLITATGQRVTLRCSPRSGDLSVYWYQQSLDQGLQFLIQYYNGEERAKGNILERFSAQQFPDLHSELNLSSLELGDSALYFCASSVGPSWETQYFGPGTRLLVL.

As concerns this clone: This sample also contains other DNA sequences that code for the same CDR3. This sequence joins TRBV6-1 and TRBJ2-1; D is possibly TRBD2 (6 bases). CDR1 is MNHNS, CDR2 SASEGT, per germline. This CDR3 comprises 13 residues. CDR3 sequence: CATREVSYNEQFF. In nucleotides, the CDR3 is TGTGCGACCAGGGAGGTCTCCTACAATGAGCAGTTCTTC.

This chain uses TRBV19 with TRBJ2-1; TRBD1 is a possible D gene (5 bases). Germline assignment: CDR1 LNHDA and CDR2 SQIVND (reference sequence). The CDR3 covers 13 residues. The V and J ends lost 6 bases and 9 bases respectively, with 15 bases between them. The CDR3 here is CASSILQVTEQFF. As DNA, the CDR3 is TGTGCCAGTAGCATATTACAGGTTACTGAGCAGTTCTTC.

This clone was recorded only once. This rearrangement joins TRBV7-2 to TRBJ2-5; no definite D call. Per germline, CDR1 SGHTA and CDR2 FQGNSA. This CDR3 has 14 amino acids. The germline V and J ends were trimmed by 1 base and 2 bases, with 8 bases remaining between them. CDR3: CASSLERAQETQYF. Written as DNA, the CDR3 is TGTGCCAGCAGCTTAGAAAGGGCACAAGAGACCCAGTACTTC.

The chain couples TRBV5-1 to TRBJ1-1; perhaps TRBD1 as D (5 bases). Germline-derived CDR1 and CDR2 are SGHRS and YFSETQ. The V gene lost 0 bases and the J gene lost 6 bases, with 15 bases spanning the gap. CDR3 length equals 15 residues. The chain's CDR3 is CASSLEGFPGAEAFF. In nucleotides, the CDR3 is TGCGCCAGCAGCTTGGAAGGCTTTCCGGGGGCTGAAGCTTTCTTT.